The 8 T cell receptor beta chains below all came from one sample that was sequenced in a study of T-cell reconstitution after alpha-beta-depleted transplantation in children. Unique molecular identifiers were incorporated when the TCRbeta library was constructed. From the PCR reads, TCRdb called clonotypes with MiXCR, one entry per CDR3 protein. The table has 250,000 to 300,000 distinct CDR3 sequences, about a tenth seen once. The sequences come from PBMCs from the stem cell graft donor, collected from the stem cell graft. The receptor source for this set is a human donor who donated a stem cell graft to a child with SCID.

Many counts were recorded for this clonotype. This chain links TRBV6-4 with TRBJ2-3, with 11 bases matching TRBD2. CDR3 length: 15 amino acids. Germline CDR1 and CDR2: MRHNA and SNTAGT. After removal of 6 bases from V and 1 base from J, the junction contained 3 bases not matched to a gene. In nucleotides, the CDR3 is TGTGCCAGCAGCGCGACTAGCGGGGGCACAGATACGCAGTATTTT. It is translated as CASSATSGGTDTQYF.

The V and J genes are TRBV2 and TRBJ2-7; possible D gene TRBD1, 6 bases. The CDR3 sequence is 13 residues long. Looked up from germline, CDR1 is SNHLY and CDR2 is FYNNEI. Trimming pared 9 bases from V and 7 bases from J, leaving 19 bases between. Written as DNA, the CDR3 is TGTGCCAGACAGGGATTCCCCACCGGAGAGCAGTACTTC. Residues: CARQGFPTGEQYF.

Written as DNA, the CDR3 is TGTGCCAGCAGCTTAGATGCTAGCGGGGGCTACAATGAGCAGTTCTTC. Amino acid sequence: CASSLDASGGYNEQFF. The V call is TRBV7-6, the J call TRBJ2-1, with 10 bases aligning to TRBD2. The V gene end was trimmed by 1 base and the J gene end by 3 bases; junction bases not matched to a gene: 3. CDR1 is SGHVS and CDR2 is FNYEAQ in the germline V gene. The CDR3 spans 16 residues.

The CDR3 DNA is TGTGCCAGCAGTAGAGGGGGGGCAGATACGCAGTATTTT. Translating it yields CASSRGGADTQYF. The chain combines TRBV5-6 with TRBJ2-3; D is possibly TRBD2 (7 bases). This CDR3 is built from 13 residues. CDR1 and CDR2 (germline): SGHDT, YYEEEE. The ends were cut back, 5 bases at V and 4 bases at J, with 11 bases in the middle.

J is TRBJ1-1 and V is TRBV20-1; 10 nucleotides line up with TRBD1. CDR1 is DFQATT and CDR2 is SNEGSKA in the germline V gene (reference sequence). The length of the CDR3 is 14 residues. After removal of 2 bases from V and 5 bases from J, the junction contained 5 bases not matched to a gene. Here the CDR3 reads CSARPPGQGTEAFF. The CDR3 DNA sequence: TGCAGTGCTAGACCCCCGGGACAGGGGACTGAAGCTTTCTTT.

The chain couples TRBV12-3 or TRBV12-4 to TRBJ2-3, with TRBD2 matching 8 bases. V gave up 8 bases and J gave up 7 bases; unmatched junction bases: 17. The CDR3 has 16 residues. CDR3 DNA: TGTGCCAGCCCCCCCCAGGGGTCCAGCGGGGGTTATACGCAGTATTTT. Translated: CASPPQGSSGGYTQYF.

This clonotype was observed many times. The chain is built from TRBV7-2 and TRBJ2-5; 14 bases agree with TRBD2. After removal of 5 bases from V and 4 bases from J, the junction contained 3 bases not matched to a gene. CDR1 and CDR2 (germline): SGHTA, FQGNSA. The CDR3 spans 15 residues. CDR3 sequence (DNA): TGTGCCAGCAGCCAGGGACTAGCGGGGGTAGAGACCCAGTACTTC. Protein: CASSQGLAGVETQYF.

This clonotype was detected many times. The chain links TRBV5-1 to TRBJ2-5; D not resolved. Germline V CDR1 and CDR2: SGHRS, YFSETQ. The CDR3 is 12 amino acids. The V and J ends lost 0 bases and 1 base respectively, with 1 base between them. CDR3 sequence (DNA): TGCGCCAGCAGCTTGGTCCAAGAGACCCAGTACTTC. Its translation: CASSLVQETQYF.